This entry concerns a single TCR beta chain. These data come from a study of human T cells and chemical hapten exposure. TCRdb itself ran the RACE reads through MiXCR, one entry per CDR3 protein. The table has about 200,000 distinct CDR3 sequences, more than 20% seen once. Time point described: patch test 3, about 24 weeks after DPC sensitization. Treatment meaning: therapeutic diphenylcyclopropenone sensitization with weekly scalp DPC. This CDR3 is 14 amino acids long. Germline CDR1 is MNHEY and CDR2 is SVGAGI. V was clipped by 6 bases and J by 6 bases; unmatched bases: 8. The chain joins TRBV6-5 to TRBJ1-2, with TRBD1 identical over 9 bases. The sample was whole blood, taken in connection with sensitization to the hapten diphenylcyclopropenone (DPC). This clonotype was sampled from a woman in her thirties or forties with alopecia areata. Some clones in this sample may be carry-over from other donors' samples. The CDR3 sequence: CASRTPGTGNGYTF. CDR3 bases: TGTGCCAGCAGGACCCCCGGGACAGGGAATGGCTACACCTTC.